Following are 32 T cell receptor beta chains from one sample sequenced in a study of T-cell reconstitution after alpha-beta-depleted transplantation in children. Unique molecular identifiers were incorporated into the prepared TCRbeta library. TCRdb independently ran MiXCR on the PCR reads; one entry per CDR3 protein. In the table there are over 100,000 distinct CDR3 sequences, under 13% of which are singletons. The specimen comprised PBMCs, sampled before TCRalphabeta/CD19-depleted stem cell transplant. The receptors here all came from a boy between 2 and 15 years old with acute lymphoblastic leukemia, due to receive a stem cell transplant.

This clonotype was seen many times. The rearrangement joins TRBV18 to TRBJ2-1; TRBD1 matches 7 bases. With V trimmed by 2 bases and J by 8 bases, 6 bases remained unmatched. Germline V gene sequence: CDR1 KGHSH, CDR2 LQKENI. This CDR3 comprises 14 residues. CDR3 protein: CASSPGTDRDEQFF. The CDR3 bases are TGTGCCAGCTCACCAGGGACAGACAGGGATGAGCAGTTCTTC.

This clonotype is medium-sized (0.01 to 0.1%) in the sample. CDR3 protein: CSARDWRESSYEQYF. The DNA for the CDR3 is TGCAGTGCTAGGGATTGGAGGGAGAGCTCCTACGAGCAGTACTTC. The gene calls are TRBV20-1 and TRBJ2-7; D is possibly TRBD2 (6 bases). The CDR3 runs to 15 residues. Germline CDR1 and CDR2: DFQATT and SNEGSKA (reference sequence). V lost 3 bases to trimming and J lost 0 bases, with 15 bases between them.

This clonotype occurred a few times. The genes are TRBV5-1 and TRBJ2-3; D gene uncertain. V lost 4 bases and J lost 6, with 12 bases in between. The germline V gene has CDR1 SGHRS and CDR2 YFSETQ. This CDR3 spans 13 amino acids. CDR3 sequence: CASSPAARDTQYF. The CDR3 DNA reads TGCGCCAGCAGCCCCGCAGCCCGTGATACGCAGTATTTT. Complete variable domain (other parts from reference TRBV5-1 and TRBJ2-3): KAGVTQTPRYLIKTRGQQVTLSCSPISGHRSVSWYQQTPGQGLQFLFEYFSETQRNKGNFPGRFSGRQFSNSRSEMNVSTLELGDSALYLCASSPAARDTQYFGPGTRLTVL.

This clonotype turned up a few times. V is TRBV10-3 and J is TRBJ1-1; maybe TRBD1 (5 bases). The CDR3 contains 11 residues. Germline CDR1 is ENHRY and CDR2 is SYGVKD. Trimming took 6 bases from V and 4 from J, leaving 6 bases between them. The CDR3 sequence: CAISRATEAFF. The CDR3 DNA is TGTGCCATCAGCAGGGCCACTGAAGCTTTCTTT.

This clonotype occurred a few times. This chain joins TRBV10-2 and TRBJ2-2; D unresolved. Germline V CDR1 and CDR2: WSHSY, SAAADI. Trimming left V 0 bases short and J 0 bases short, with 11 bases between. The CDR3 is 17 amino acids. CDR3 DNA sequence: TGCGCCAGCAGTGAGTCCCGAGCCCCACCGAACACCGGGGAGCTGTTTTTT. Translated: CASSESRAPPNTGELFF.

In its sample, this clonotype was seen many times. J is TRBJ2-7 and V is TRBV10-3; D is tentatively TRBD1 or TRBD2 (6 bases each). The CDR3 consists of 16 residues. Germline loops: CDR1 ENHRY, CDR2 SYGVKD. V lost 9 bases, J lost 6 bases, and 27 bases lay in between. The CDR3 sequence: CAIGSVNVQGLGEQYF. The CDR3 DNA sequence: TGTGCCATTGGGTCGGTGAACGTACAGGGACTGGGCGAGCAGTACTTC.

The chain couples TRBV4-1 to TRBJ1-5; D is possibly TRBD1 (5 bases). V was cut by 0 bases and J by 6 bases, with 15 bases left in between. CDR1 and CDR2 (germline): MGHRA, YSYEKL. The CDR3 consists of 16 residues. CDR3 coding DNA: TGCGCCAGCAGCCAAGAAGGGGTAGGGGCCGGTCAGCCCCAGCATTTT. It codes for CASSQEGVGAGQPQHF.

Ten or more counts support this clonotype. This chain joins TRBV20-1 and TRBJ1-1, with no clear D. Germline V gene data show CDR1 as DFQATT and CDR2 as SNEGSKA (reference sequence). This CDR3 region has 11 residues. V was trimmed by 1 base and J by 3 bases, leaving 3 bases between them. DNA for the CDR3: TGCAGTGCTAGAGGGGACACTGAAGCTTTCTTT. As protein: CSARGDTEAFF.

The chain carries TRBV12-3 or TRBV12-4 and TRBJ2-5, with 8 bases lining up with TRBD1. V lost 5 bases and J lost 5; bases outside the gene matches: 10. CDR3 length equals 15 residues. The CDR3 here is CASSADRGVFETQYF. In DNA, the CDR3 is TGTGCCAGCAGTGCCGACAGGGGAGTCTTCGAGACCCAGTACTTC.

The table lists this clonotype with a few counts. The DNA of the CDR3 is TGTGCCAGCAATTCCCCGACTAGCGGGACTAACGAGCAGTACTTC. Amino acids: CASNSPTSGTNEQYF. This sequence joins TRBV28 and TRBJ2-7, with TRBD2 matching over 11 bases. The CDR3 extends over 15 amino acids. V trimming: 7 bases; J trimming: 5 bases; junction bases outside the gene matches: 10. CDR1 and CDR2 (germline): MDHEN, SYDVKM.

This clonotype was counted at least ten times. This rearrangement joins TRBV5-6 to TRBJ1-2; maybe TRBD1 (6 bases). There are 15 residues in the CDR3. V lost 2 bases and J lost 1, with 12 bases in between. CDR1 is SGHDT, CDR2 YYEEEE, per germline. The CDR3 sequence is CASSLPGQINYGYTF. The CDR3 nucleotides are TGTGCCAGCAGCTTACCCGGACAGATTAACTATGGCTACACCTTC.

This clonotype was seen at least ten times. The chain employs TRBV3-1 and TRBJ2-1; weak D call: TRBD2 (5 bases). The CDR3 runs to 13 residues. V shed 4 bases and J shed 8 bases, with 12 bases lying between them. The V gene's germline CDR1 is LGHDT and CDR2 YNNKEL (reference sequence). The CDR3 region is CASSPPQRDEQFF. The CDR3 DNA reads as TGTGCCAGCAGCCCCCCCCAGAGGGATGAGCAGTTCTTC.

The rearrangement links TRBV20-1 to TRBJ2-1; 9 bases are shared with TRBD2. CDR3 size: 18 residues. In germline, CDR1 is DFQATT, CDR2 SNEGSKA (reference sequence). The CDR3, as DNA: TGCAGGGCCAACGGTGCAGGATTAGCGGGAGTAGGGTACAATGAGCAGTTCTTC. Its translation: CRANGAGLAGVGYNEQFF.

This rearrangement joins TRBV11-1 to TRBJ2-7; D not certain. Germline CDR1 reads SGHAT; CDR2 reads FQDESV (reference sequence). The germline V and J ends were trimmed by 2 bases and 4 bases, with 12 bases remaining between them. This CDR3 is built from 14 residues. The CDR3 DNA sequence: TGTGCCAGCAGCTTAAACGCTTTTGTGTACGAGCAGTACTTC. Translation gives CASSLNAFVYEQYF. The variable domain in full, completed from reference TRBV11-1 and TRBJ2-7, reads EAEVAQSPRYKITEKSQAVAFWCDPISGHATLYWYRQILGQGPELLVQFQDESVVDDSQLPKDRFSAERLKGVDSTLKIQPAELGDSAMYLCASSLNAFVYEQYFGPGTRLTVT.

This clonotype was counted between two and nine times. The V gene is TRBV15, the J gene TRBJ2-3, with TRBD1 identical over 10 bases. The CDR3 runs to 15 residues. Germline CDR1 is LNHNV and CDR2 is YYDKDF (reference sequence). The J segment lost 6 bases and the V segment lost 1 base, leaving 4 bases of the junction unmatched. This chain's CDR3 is CATSRGGTGADTQYF. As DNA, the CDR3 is TGTGCCACCAGCAGAGGCGGGACAGGGGCGGATACGCAGTATTTT.

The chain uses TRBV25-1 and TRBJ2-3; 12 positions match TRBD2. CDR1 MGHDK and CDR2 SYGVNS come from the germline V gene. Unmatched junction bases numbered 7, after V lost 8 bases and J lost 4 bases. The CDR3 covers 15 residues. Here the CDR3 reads CASATTSGSPDTQYF. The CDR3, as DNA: TGTGCCAGCGCTACGACTAGCGGGAGCCCAGATACGCAGTATTTT.

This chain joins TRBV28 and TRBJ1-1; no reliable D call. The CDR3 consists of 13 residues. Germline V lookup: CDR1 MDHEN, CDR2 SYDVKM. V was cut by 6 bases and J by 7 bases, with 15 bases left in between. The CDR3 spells CASRSTINLEAFF. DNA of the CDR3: TGTGCCAGCAGGAGCACGATAAATCTTGAAGCTTTCTTT.

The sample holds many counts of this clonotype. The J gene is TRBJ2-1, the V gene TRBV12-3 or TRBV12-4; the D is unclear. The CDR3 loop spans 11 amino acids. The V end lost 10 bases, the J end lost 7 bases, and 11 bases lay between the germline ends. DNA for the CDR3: TGTGCCACTCGGTTGGGGAATGAGCAGTTCTTC. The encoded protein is CATRLGNEQFF.

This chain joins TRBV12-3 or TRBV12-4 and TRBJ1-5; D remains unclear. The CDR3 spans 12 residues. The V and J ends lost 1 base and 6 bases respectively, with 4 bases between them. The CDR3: CASSLVPQPQHF. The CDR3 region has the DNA TGTGCCAGCAGTTTAGTTCCTCAGCCCCAGCATTTT.

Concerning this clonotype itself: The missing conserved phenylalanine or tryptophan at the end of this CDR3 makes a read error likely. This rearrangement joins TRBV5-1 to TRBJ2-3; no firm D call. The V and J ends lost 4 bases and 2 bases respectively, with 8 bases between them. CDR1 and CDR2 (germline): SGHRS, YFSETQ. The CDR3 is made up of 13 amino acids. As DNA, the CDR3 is TGCGCCAGCAGCCCTGAAAACACAGATACGCAGTATTCT. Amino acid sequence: CASSPENTDTQYS.

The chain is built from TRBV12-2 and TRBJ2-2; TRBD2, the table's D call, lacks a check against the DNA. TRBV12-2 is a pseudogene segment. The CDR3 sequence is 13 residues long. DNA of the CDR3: TGTGCCATCGGCCCTGGGGGGGTCCGGGAGCTGTTTTTT. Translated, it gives CAIGPGGVRELFF.

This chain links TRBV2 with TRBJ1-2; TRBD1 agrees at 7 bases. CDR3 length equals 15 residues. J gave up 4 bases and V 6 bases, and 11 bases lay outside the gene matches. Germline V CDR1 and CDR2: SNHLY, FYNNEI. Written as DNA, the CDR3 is TGTGCCAGCAGCCCCAAAATGGGGACAGCCTATGGCTACACCTTC. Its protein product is CASSPKMGTAYGYTF.

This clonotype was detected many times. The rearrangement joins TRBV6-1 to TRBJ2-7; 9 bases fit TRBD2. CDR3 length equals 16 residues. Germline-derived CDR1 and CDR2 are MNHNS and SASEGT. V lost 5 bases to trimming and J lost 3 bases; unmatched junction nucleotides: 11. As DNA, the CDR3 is TGTGCCAGCAGTCCCTTCTTTAGCGGGAGCCTCTACGAGCAGTACTTC. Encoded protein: CASSPFFSGSLYEQYF.

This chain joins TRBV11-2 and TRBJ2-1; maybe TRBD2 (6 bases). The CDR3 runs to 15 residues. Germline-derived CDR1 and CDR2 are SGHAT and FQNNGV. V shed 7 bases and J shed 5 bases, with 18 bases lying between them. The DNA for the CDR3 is TGTGCCAGCACCTTGGTTCAGGGAGGCAACAATGAGCAGTTCTTC. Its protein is CASTLVQGGNNEQFF.

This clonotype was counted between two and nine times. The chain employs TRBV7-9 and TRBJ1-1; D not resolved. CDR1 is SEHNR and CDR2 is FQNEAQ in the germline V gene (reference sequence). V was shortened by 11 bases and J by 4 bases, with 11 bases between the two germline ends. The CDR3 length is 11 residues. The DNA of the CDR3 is TGTGCCGGCCACTCGGCCACTGAAGCTTTCTTT. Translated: CAGHSATEAFF.

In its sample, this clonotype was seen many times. This CDR3 reads CSAPGFLGYYGYTF. CDR3 bases: TGCAGTGCTCCTGGTTTTCTGGGGTACTATGGCTACACCTTC. This chain uses TRBV20-1 with TRBJ1-2; D not resolved. CDR3 length: 14 amino acids. CDR1 is DFQATT and CDR2 is SNEGSKA in the germline V gene (reference sequence). V lost 5 bases and J lost 3, with 16 bases in between.

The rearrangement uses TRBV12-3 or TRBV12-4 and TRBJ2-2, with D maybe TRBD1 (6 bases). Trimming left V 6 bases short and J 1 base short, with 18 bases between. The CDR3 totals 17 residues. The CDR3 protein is CASRITTGTQNTGELFF. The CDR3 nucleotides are TGTGCCAGCAGAATAACTACCGGGACACAGAACACCGGGGAGCTGTTTTTT.

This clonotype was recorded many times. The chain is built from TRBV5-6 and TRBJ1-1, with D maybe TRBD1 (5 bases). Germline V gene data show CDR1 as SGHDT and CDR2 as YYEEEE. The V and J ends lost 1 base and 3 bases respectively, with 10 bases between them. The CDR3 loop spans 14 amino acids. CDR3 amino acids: CASSLFGGYTEAFF. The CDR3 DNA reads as TGTGCCAGCAGCTTGTTCGGGGGGTACACTGAAGCTTTCTTT.

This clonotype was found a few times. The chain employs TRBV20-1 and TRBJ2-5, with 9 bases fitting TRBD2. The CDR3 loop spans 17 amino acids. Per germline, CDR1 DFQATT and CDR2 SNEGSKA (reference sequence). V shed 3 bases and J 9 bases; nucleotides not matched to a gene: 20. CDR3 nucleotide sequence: TGCAGTGCTAGGGTGACGGGCGGGAGGGGGGCCGGATTGGCCCAGTACTTC. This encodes CSARVTGGRGAGLAQYF.

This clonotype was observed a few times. CDR3 protein: CASRNDRTMNTEAFF. DNA of the CDR3: TGTGCCAGCAGAAATGACAGGACCATGAACACTGAAGCTTTCTTT. This rearrangement joins TRBV6-1 to TRBJ1-1, with D maybe TRBD1 (6 bases). Germline CDR1 and CDR2: MNHNS and SASEGT. V lost 6 bases to trimming and J lost 0 bases, with 14 bases between them. The CDR3 runs 15 residues.

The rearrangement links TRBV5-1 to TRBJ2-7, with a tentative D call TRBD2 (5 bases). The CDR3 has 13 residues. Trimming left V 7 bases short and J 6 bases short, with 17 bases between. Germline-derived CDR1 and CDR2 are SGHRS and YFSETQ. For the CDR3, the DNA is TGCGCCAGCTCCCGGGAAAGGGCTTCCGAGCAGTACTTC. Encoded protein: CASSRERASEQYF.

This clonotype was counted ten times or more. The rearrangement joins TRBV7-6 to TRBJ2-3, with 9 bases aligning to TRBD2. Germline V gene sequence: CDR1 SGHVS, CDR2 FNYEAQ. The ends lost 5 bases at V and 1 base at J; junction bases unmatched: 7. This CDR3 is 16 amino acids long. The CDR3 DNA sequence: TGTGCCAGCAGCGAGGCGACTAGCGGCGGCACAGATACGCAGTATTTT. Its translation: CASSEATSGGTDTQYF.